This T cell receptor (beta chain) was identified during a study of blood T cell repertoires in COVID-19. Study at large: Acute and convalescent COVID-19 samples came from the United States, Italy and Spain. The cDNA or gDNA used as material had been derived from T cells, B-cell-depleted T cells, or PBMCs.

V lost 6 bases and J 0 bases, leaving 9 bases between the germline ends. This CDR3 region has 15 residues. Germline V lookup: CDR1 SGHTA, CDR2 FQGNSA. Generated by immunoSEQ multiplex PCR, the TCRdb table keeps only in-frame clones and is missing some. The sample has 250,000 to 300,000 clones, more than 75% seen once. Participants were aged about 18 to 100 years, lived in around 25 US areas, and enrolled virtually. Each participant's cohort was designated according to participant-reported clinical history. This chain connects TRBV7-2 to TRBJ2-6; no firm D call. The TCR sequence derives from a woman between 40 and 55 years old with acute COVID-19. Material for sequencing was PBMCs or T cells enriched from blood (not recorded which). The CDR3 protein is CASRADNSGANVLTF. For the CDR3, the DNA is TGTGCCAGCAGAGCTGACAACTCTGGGGCCAACGTCCTGACTTTC.